This paragraph covers one T cell receptor beta chain sequence. No antigen is known for it. The CDR3 length is 16 residues. CDR1 SGHRS and CDR2 YFSETQ come from the germline V gene. Trimming removed 0 bases from V and 4 bases from J; junction bases left unmatched: 7. cDNA synthesis was performed by 5'RACE with 10-nucleotide random UMIs. From 15-18 subjects, over 180 million TCR-beta sequences were obtained in each sequencing run. Using its own MiXCR run on the 5' RACE reads, TCRdb lists one record per CDR3 protein. This sample yields under 65,000 distinct CDR3 sequences, of which about 24% are seen a single time; 4.6% belongs to the top ten. The data stem from a study of neurological immune-mediated disorders. Study results and limitations: The highest TCR clonal expansion occurred in HTLV-1-associated myelopathy; multiple sclerosis fell below healthy controls.

Time point reported: technical triplicate 2. The study built unsorted libraries from 2 million PBMCs kept at -80 C. The J gene is TRBJ2-5, the V gene TRBV5-1; 9 nucleotides align to TRBD1. The TCR sequence derives from a man aged 55 to 70 with HTLV-1-associated myelopathy (HAM/TSP). The sequencing input was PBMCs. The DNA for the CDR3 is TGCGCCAGCAGCTTGGAAGGACAGGGGATGGGAGAGACCCAGTACTTC. Its translation is CASSLEGQGMGETQYF.